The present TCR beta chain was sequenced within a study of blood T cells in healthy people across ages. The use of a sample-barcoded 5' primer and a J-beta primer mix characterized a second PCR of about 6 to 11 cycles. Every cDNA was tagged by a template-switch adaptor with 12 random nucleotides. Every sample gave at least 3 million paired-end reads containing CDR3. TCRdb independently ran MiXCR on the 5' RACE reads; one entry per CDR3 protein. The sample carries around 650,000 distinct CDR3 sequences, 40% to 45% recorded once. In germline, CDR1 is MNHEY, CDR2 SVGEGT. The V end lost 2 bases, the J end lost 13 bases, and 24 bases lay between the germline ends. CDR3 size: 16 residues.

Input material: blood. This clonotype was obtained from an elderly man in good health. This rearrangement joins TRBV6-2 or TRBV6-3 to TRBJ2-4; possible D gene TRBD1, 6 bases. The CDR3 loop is CASSYNPPRDNREQYF. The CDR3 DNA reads TGTGCCAGCAGTTACAATCCCCCCCGGGACAATAGAGAGCAGTACTTC.